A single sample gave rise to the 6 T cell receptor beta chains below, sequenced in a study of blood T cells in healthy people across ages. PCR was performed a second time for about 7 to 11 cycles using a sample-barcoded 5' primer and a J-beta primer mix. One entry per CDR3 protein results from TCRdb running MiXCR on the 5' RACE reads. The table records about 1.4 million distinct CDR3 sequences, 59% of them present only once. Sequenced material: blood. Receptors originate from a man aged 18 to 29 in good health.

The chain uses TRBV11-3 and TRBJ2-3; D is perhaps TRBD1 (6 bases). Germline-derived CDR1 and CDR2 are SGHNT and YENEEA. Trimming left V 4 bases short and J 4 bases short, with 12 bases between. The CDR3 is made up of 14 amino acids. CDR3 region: CASSSQTGPDTQYF. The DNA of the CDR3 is TGTGCCAGCAGCTCTCAGACAGGCCCAGATACGCAGTATTTT.

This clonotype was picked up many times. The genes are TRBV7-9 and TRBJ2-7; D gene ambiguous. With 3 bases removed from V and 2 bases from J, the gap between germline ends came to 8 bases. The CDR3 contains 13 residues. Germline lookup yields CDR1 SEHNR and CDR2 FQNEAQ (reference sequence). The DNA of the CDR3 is TGTGCCAGCAGCTTGGAGTTTCCCTACGAGCAGTACTTC. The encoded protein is CASSLEFPYEQYF.

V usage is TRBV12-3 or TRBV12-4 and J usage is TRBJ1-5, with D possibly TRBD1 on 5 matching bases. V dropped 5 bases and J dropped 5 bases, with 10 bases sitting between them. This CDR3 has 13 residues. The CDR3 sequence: CASSTGRDQPQHF. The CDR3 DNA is TGTGCCAGCAGTACCGGCAGGGATCAGCCCCAGCATTTT.

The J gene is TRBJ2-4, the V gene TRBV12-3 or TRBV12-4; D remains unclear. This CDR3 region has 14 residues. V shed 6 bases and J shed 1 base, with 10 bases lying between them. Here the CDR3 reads CASRGLNAKNIQYF. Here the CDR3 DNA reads TGTGCCAGCAGGGGGTTGAACGCCAAAAACATTCAGTACTTC.

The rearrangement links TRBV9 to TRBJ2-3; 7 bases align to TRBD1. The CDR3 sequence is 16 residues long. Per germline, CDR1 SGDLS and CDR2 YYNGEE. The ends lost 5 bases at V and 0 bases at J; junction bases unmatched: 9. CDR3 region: CASRERTGTSTDTQYF. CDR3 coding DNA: TGTGCCAGCAGGGAAAGGACAGGCACTAGCACAGATACGCAGTATTTT.

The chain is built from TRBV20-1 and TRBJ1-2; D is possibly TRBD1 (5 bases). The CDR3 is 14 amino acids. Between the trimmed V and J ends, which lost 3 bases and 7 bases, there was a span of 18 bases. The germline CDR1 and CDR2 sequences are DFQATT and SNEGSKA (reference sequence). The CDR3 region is CSASGSPRDGGYTF. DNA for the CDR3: TGCAGTGCTAGTGGTTCCCCCAGGGACGGTGGCTACACCTTC.